These T cell receptor beta chains were read from a single sample in a study of CD8 T cells in Susac syndrome. TCRdb fed the immunoSEQ multiplex PCR reads into MiXCR, producing one record per CDR3 protein. This sample has hundreds of thousands of distinct CDR3 sequences, with around 95% found just once. The sample consisted of CD4+ T cells from PBMCs. The origin of the receptors is a human donor with multiple sclerosis. CDR3s include the opening cysteine and the closing phenylalanine or tryptophan. Fields, in order: V gene, D gene, J gene, CDR3 protein. A D gene is named only where the DNA matches it firmly.

>TRBV12-3/TRBV12-4|.|TRBJ1-5
CASRDQGSGNQPQHF
>TRBV29-1|.|TRBJ2-5
CSVEDLAETQYF
>TRBV28|.|TRBJ1-5
CASRSRSNQPQHF
>TRBV7-3|TRBD2|TRBJ2-7
CASSLMSSGPGEQYF
>TRBV10-3|TRBD1|TRBJ2-3
CAIRGQGVTGRDTQYF
>TRBV30|TRBD1|TRBJ1-2
CAWSAGTGRYLGYGYTF
>TRBV9|.|TRBJ2-1
CASSNTGTLYNEQFF
>TRBV20-1|.|TRBJ2-1
CSASTSTRAYNEQFF
>TRBV3-1|TRBD2|TRBJ2-7
CASSHRLAGGYEQYF
>TRBV28|TRBD2|TRBJ2-7
CASSLIREAYEQYF
>TRBV7-9|.|TRBJ2-5
CASSSALRIQETQYF
>TRBV29-1|.|TRBJ2-2
CSVRRDIHHGELFF
>TRBV29-1|.|TRBJ2-3
CSVDKKEGTDTQYF
>TRBV6-5|.|TRBJ2-7
CASRKQGSTYEQYF
>TRBV9|TRBD1|TRBJ1-1
CASSVRGQLNTEAFF
>TRBV7-8|TRBD1|TRBJ1-5
CASSARAPRGWYQPQHF
>TRBV5-6|.|TRBJ2-3
CASSRWADTQYF
>TRBV18|.|TRBJ1-1
CASSPLKVNTEAFF
>TRBV5-1|.|TRBJ2-3
CASSLGIGSTDTQYF
>TRBV7-9|.|TRBJ2-5
CASSSTRETQYF
>TRBV7-9|.|TRBJ2-7
CASTGMYEQYF
>TRBV20-1|.|TRBJ1-2
CSAREGRGSVYGYTF
>TRBV11-2|.|TRBJ2-1
CASSLGRAGANEQFF
>TRBV10-3|.|TRBJ2-6
CAIRKGSGANVLTF
>TRBV12-3/TRBV12-4|.|TRBJ2-1
CASSWAAYNEQFF
>TRBV24-1|.|TRBJ2-7
CAAPGGRDEQYF
>TRBV29-1|TRBD1|TRBJ2-3
CSGTDRGIPDTQYF
>TRBV24-1|.|TRBJ1-3
CATSDYGQPSGNTIYF
>TRBV5-1|.|TRBJ2-3
CASSLAGTGGTDTQYF
>TRBV3-1|TRBD1|TRBJ2-7
CASSQVGTATYEQYF
>TRBV19|.|TRBJ1-5
CASTTGGVRLGNQPQHF
>TRBV2|.|TRBJ2-5
CASSEALPMVMEETQYF
>TRBV11-2|TRBD1|TRBJ1-1
CASSAMRDRGPTFF
>TRBV28|TRBD1|TRBJ2-4
CASSTPGQGTTLAKNIQYF
>TRBV9|TRBD2|TRBJ2-5
CASTRSPSGDQETQYF
>TRBV2|.|TRBJ2-7
CASSGGGDEQYF
>TRBV20-1|TRBD1|TRBJ1-2
CSASRQTGGDVYGYTF
>TRBV5-1|TRBD1|TRBJ1-3
CASRTQPGQDTGNTIYF
>TRBV11-2|.|TRBJ2-7
CASSLYRGGPYEQYF
>TRBV18|TRBD1|TRBJ2-7
CASSPSTGTGYGEQYF
>TRBV27|.|TRBJ2-3
CASSTTKGLGDTQYF
>TRBV15|TRBD1|TRBJ2-7
CATSREKDRVYEQYF
>TRBV27|.|TRBJ1-1
CASSLSPDIGGTEAFF
>TRBV3-1|.|TRBJ2-5
CASSQDLRPVRQTQYF
>TRBV5-1|.|TRBJ2-2
CASSPTGRGNTGELFF
>TRBV9|TRBD2|TRBJ2-7
CASSAGSTSGRKSLYEQYF
>TRBV15|TRBD1|TRBJ2-7
CATSYDRAPYEQYF
>TRBV6-5|.|TRBJ2-1
CASSYSVDWARAEKQFF